This TCR beta chain was observed in a study of early T cells in non-severe SARS-CoV-2 infection. TCRdb passed the 5' RACE reads through MiXCR, listing each CDR3 protein once. The sample has 70,000 to 95,000 distinct CDR3 sequences; 14% to 15% are singletons. Looked up from germline, CDR1 is LGHDT and CDR2 is YNNKEL (reference sequence). This CDR3 is 15 amino acids long. V lost 0 bases, J lost 0 bases, and 8 bases lay in between. The chain uses TRBV3-1 and TRBJ2-5; possibly TRBD1 for D (5 bases). This TCR was recovered from an adult who was a healthcare worker with PCR-confirmed SARS-CoV-2 infection or an uninfected control (not recorded which). Sequenced: whole blood. In nucleotides, the CDR3 is TGTGCCAGCAGCCAAGATGGGGCAGACCAAGAGACCCAGTACTTC. It translates to CASSQDGADQETQYF.